This T cell receptor beta chain was retrieved from a study of radiation and T cells in renal cell carcinoma. Profiling relied on immunoSEQ multiplex PCR, and the TCRdb table lists in-frame clones only, not all of them. The sample includes about 130,000 clones, 81% of them seen just once. Germline V lookup: CDR1 MNHNY, CDR2 SVGAGI (reference sequence). The CDR3 length is 14 residues. Unmatched junction bases numbered 6, after V lost 6 bases and J lost 5 bases. Time point indicated: blood 2 weeks post-SBRT. Treatment denoted: 15 Gy SBRT to primary tumor, nephrectomy 4 weeks later. The specimen was blood, collected from a patient whose treatment included radiotherapy and nephrectomy. The V call is TRBV6-6, the J call TRBJ2-7, with 11 bases aligning to TRBD2. The sequence was obtained from a man in his fifties or sixties with renal cell carcinoma. The CDR3 nucleotides read TGTGCCAGCAGCCCCACTAGCGGGAGCAACGAGCAGTACTTC. Translation: CASSPTSGSNEQYF.